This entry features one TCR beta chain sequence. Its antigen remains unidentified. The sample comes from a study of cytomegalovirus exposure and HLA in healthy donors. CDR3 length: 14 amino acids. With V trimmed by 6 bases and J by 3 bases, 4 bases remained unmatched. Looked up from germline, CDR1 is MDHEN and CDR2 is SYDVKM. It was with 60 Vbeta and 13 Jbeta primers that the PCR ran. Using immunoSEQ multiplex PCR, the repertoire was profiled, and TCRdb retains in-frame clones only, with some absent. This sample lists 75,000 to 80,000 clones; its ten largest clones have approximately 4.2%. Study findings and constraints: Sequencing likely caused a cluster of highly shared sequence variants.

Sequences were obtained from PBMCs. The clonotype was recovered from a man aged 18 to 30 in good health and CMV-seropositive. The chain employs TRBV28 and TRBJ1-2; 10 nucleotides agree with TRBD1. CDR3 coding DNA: TGTGCCAGCAGGGGGACAGGGGAGGACTATGGCTACACCTTC. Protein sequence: CASRGTGEDYGYTF.